Following are 23 T cell receptor beta chains from one sample sequenced in a study of CD8+ T cells in alopecia areata. Reverse transcribed after extraction, RNA yielded cDNA as the sequencing template. Assay: immunoSEQ multiplex PCR; the TCRdb copy retains only in-frame clones and omits some. The data show roughly 120,000 clones, with none appearing a single time. The material sequenced was lesional skin. The receptor source for this set is a C3H/HeJ mouse with alopecia areata. These mice share the MHC haplotype H2-k.

The sample holds a few counts of this clone. Mouse gene names apply. CDR3 bases read: TGTGCTGTTGGGACAGGGGGAGAA. This gives the protein CAVGTGGE. The CDR3, in full, reads CAVGTGGEEVFF. The chain combines TRBV29 with TRBJ1-1, with 11 bases aligning to TRBD1. The read comes to an end 4 residues before the CDR3 does, leaving the germline J gene to fill in the end. Per the germline V gene, CDR1 is MSHET and CDR2 is SYDVDS. This CDR3 comprises 12 residues. The whole variable domain, remainder taken from reference TRBV29 and TRBJ1-1, is DMKVTQMPRYLIKRMGENVLLECGQDMSHETMYWYRQDPGLGLQLIYISYDVDSNSEGDIPKGYRVSRKKREHFSLILDSAKTNQTSVYFCAVGTGGEEVFFGKGTRLTVV.

A word on this clone: The gene names here belong to mouse. Sequencing ends 4 residues short of the CDR3 end; the germline J gene provides the rest. This rearrangement joins TRBV1 to TRBJ2-7, with TRBD2 matching 8 bases. CDR1 and CDR2 from the germline V gene are NSQYPW and LRSPGD (reference sequence). Trimming took 0 bases from V and 0 from J; bases not matched to a gene: 4. CDR3 size: 16 residues. CDR3 DNA, as far as it was read: TGCACCTGCAGTGCAGAAAACTGGGGGTCCTCCTAT. This codes for CTCSAENWGSSY. The entire CDR3 reads CTCSAENWGSSYEQYF.

On this clone itself: Mouse gene names apply. The CDR3 end is not reached by the read, which stops 4 residues before it; the germline J gene fills it in. The chain uses TRBV13-3 and TRBJ2-5, with unresolved D. From germline, CDR1 is NNHDY and CDR2 SYVADS. Between the trimmed V and J ends, which lost 1 base and 1 base, there was a span of 7 bases. This CDR3 spans 14 amino acids. Partial CDR3 DNA: TGTGCCAGCAGTGATCACAGAGACCAAGAC. As protein: CASSDHRDQD. The entire CDR3 protein reads CASSDHRDQDTQYF.

Details on this clone: The genes and germline here are from mouse. The sequenced fragment ends 4 residues before the CDR3 boundary, so the rest is inferred from the germline J gene. V and J are TRBV13-3 and TRBJ1-1; D uncertain. V was pared by 1 base and J by 0 bases, with 10 bases between. This CDR3 spans 15 amino acids. Per germline, CDR1 NNHDY and CDR2 SYVADS. CDR3 in amino acids: CASSDPQDANTEVFF. Incomplete CDR3 DNA: TGTGCCAGCAGTGATCCCCAGGATGCAAACACA.

This clone has a handful of counts. Mouse names are used for the genes. The read comes to an end 4 residues before the CDR3 does, leaving the germline J gene to fill in the end. The J gene is TRBJ2-7, the V gene TRBV1; no reliable D call. The V gene lost 3 bases and the J gene lost 3 bases, with 6 bases spanning the gap. The CDR3 spans 12 residues. Germline assignment: CDR1 NSQYPW and CDR2 LRSPGD (reference sequence). Partial CDR3 DNA: TGCACCTGCAGTGCTCACTTCTAT. It encodes CTCSAHFY. The CDR3 reads in full as CTCSAHFYEQYF.

As to this clone: The genes and germline here are from mouse. Coverage ceases 4 residues before the CDR3 finishes, and the germline J gene fills in the end. The genes are TRBV14 and TRBJ2-4; D is possibly TRBD1 (5 bases). There are 14 residues in the CDR3. Trimming removed 4 bases from V and 1 base from J, with 10 bases in between. The germline V gene encodes CDR1 SGHDT and CDR2 FRDEAV. CDR3 amino acids: CASSPQGGQNTLYF. CDR3 DNA (partial): TGTGCCAGCAGTCCCCAGGGAGGTCAAAAC.

This clone came up a few times. Genes here carry mouse names. The DNA ends 4 residues before the CDR3 does, and the rest of the CDR3 is filled in from the germline J gene. This chain uses TRBV1 with TRBJ2-5; tentatively, D is TRBD1 (5 bases). CDR1 and CDR2 (germline): NSQYPW, LRSPGD (reference sequence). The CDR3 contains 14 residues. The CDR3 bases that were read are TGCACCTGCAGTGCACCTCAGGGAGGAGAC. This gives the protein CTCSAPQGGD. In full, the CDR3 is CTCSAPQGGDTQYF. Complete variable domain (other parts from reference TRBV1 and TRBJ2-5): VTLLEQNPRWRLVPRGQAVNLRCILKNSQYPWMSWYQQDLQKQLQWLFTLRSPGDKEVKSLPGADYLATRVTDTELRLQVANMSQGRTLYCTCSAPQGGDTQYFGPGTRLLVL.

This clone was seen more than once but under ten times. Gene names are the mouse ones. The read comes to an end 4 residues before the CDR3 does, leaving the germline J gene to fill in the end. The V gene is TRBV13-3, the J gene TRBJ2-4, with D tentatively TRBD2 (6 bases). Trimming cost V 0 bases and J 0 bases, with 11 bases left between them. The CDR3 is 16 amino acids. Germline assignment: CDR1 NNHDY and CDR2 SYVADS. CDR3 amino acids: CASSDEAGASQNTLYF. CDR3 DNA (partial): TGTGCCAGCAGTGATGAGGCTGGGGCTAGTCAAAAC.

This clone was seen a few times. Genes here carry mouse names. The read falls 4 residues short of the CDR3 end, and the missing part is taken from the germline J gene. V usage is TRBV19 and J usage is TRBJ2-5; 9 bases line up with TRBD1. The CDR3 sequence is 15 residues long. The germline V gene encodes CDR1 FNHDT and CDR2 SITEND (reference sequence). CDR3: CASSILDRGRDTQYF. The CDR3 DNA, read in part, is TGTGCCAGCAGTATTTTGGACAGGGGTCGAGAC.

With regard to this clone: The genes are named according to mouse. The read falls 4 residues short of the CDR3 end, and the missing part is taken from the germline J gene. This chain links TRBV1 with TRBJ2-7, with a possible D match to TRBD2 (6 bases). The germline gives CDR1 NSQYPW, CDR2 LRSPGD (reference sequence). The CDR3 is 14 amino acids. The CDR3 reads CTCSASLGSYEQYF. The covered CDR3 bases are TGCACCTGCAGTGCATCACTGGGTTCATAT. The complete variable domain, with remaining parts taken from reference TRBV1 and TRBJ2-7, reads VTLLEQNPRWRLVPRGQAVNLRCILKNSQYPWMSWYQQDLQKQLQWLFTLRSPGDKEVKSLPGADYLATRVTDTELRLQVANMSQGRTLYCTCSASLGSYEQYFGPGTRLTVL.

This clone appeared many times. Mouse gene names apply. Read coverage stops 4 residues before the CDR3 terminus; the germline J gene supplies the remainder. The V call is TRBV1, the J call TRBJ1-1, with D perhaps matching TRBD1 (6 bases). Trimming stripped 3 bases from V and 2 bases from J, with 10 bases between. CDR3 length equals 14 residues. Germline-derived CDR1 and CDR2 are NSQYPW and LRSPGD (reference sequence). The CDR3 bases that were read are TGCACCTGCAGTGCGCCAGGGGTCAACACA. Protein sequence: CTCSAPGVNT. The whole CDR3 protein reads CTCSAPGVNTEVFF.

This clone was counted only a few times. Mouse germline and gene names are used. The read ends 4 residues before the CDR3 terminus; that terminus is restored from the germline J gene. This chain joins TRBV13-3 and TRBJ2-5; 8 positions match TRBD2. The V gene's germline CDR1 is NNHDY and CDR2 SYVADS. After removal of 2 bases from V and 2 bases from J, the junction contained 10 bases not matched to a gene. This CDR3 is built from 17 residues. This chain's CDR3 is CASSEVAGGLPQDTQYF. The covered CDR3 bases are TGTGCCAGCAGTGAAGTGGCTGGGGGGCTCCCCCAAGAC.

Worth noting for this clone: The listed genes are named as in mouse. The read finishes 4 residues shy of the CDR3 end, and the germline J gene is used to complete it. V usage is TRBV13-3 and J usage is TRBJ1-4, with D maybe TRBD1 (6 bases). Trimming left V 3 bases short and J 4 bases short, with 10 bases between. Germline V lookup: CDR1 NNHDY, CDR2 SYVADS. The CDR3 extends over 14 amino acids. The chain's CDR3 is CASSVRDNNERLFF. The DNA read from the CDR3 is TGTGCCAGCAGTGTCAGGGACAACAACGAA. The complete variable domain, with remaining parts taken from reference TRBV13-3 and TRBJ1-4, reads EAAVTQSPRSKVAVTGGKVTLSCHQTNNHDYMYWYRQDTGHGLRLIHYSYVADSTEKGDIPDGYKASRPSQENFSLILELASLSQTAVYFCASSVRDNNERLFFGHGTKLSVL.

This clone has a handful of counts. The translated DNA and TCRdb's protein are not identical at residue 13; the protein here was translated from the DNA. Gene names are mouse gene names. The read halts 3 residues ahead of the CDR3 end, with the missing end drawn from the germline J gene. The chain recombines TRBV13-3 with TRBJ1-3, with a possible D match to TRBD1 (6 bases). Germline-derived CDR1 and CDR2 are NNHDY and SYVADS. This CDR3 is 16 amino acids long. Trimming removed 0 bases from V and 2 bases from J, with 12 bases in between. The covered CDR3 bases are TGTGCCAGCAGTGATGTAGGCCAGGGGACTGGAAATACG. This translates into CASSDVGQGTGNT. The full CDR3 sequence reads CASSDVGQGTGNTLYF.

The table lists this clone with a few counts. Germline and genes here are mouse. The observed sequence ends 4 residues before the CDR3 terminus, with the missing tail filled in from the germline J gene. The chain uses TRBV13-3 and TRBJ2-1; the match to TRBD2 covers 10 bases. The CDR3 extends over 15 amino acids. J lost 6 bases, V lost 0 bases, and 3 bases had no gene match. Per the germline V gene, CDR1 is NNHDY and CDR2 is SYVADS. The CDR3: CASSDAGGAFAEQFF. The DNA read from the CDR3 is TGTGCCAGCAGTGATGCTGGGGGGGCTTTTGCT.

This clone was detected many times. The genes and germline here are from mouse. The CDR3 end lies 4 residues beyond the end of the read and is filled in from the germline J gene. This chain joins TRBV13-3 and TRBJ1-1; TRBD1 matches at 9 bases. The CDR3 totals 14 residues. Germline lookup yields CDR1 NNHDY and CDR2 SYVADS. CDR3 in amino acids: CASSDAGQGKEVFF. The part of the CDR3 DNA that was read is TGTGCCAGCAGTGATGCCGGACAGGGGAAA.

Comments on this clone: Here the gene names and germline are mouse. The read halts 4 residues ahead of the CDR3 end, with the missing end drawn from the germline J gene. V is TRBV1 and J is TRBJ2-3, with 9 bases aligning to TRBD2. CDR1 NSQYPW and CDR2 LRSPGD come from the germline V gene (reference sequence). The length of the CDR3 is 16 residues. With V trimmed by 5 bases and J by 0 bases, 6 bases remained unmatched. The CDR3: CTCSSTGGESAETLYF. CDR3 bases read: TGCACCTGCAGTTCGACTGGGGGAGAGAGTGCAGAA.

This clone came up many times. The gene names given are mouse names. The CDR3 end falls 4 residues outside the read, so it is completed with the germline J gene. This chain connects TRBV13-3 to TRBJ2-3, with TRBD1 identical over 8 bases. The V gene's germline CDR1 is NNHDY and CDR2 SYVADS. The J segment lost 3 bases and the V segment lost 1 base, leaving 4 bases of the junction unmatched. There are 15 residues in the CDR3. Incomplete CDR3 DNA: TGTGCCAGCAGTGATCGGAGACAGGGGGCAGAA. Its translation: CASSDRRQGAE. The whole CDR3 region reads CASSDRRQGAETLYF.

About this clone itself: The listed genes are named as in mouse. The CDR3 is CASSIGPGTGDAEQFF. The DNA read from the CDR3 is TGTGCCAGCAGTATAGGGCCCGGGACAGGGGATGCT. This chain uses TRBV19 with TRBJ2-1; 10 bases map to TRBD1. The read gets to within 4 residues of the CDR3 end, and the germline J gene fills in the rest. CDR1 and CDR2 from the germline V gene are FNHDT and SITEND (reference sequence). Trimming removed 0 bases from V and 5 bases from J; junction bases left unmatched: 5. This CDR3 is 16 amino acids long.

This clone turned up a few times. Genes and germline come from the mouse. The sequenced fragment ends 4 residues before the CDR3 boundary, so the rest is inferred from the germline J gene. This chain connects TRBV13-3 to TRBJ2-1; 8 nucleotides line up with TRBD1. With 0 bases clipped from V and 3 bases from J, the junction kept 5 bases outside the gene matches. This CDR3 has 16 amino acids. From germline, CDR1 is NNHDY and CDR2 SYVADS. CDR3 loop: CASSDVPGQAYAEQFF. CDR3 bases read: TGTGCCAGCAGTGATGTTCCGGGACAGGCCTATGCT.

Regarding this clone: The listed genes are named as in mouse. The read terminates 4 residues ahead of where the CDR3 ends, so the germline J gene completes it. The rearrangement links TRBV17 to TRBJ2-4; TRBD2 aligns across 8 bases. Trimming at V came to 6 bases and at J to 1 base, leaving 3 bases not matched to a gene. Germline CDR1 and CDR2: MNHDT and YYDKIL. The CDR3 length is 14 residues. The sequenced CDR3 bases are TGTGCTAGCAGGCTGGGGGGCCGTCAAAAC. This translates into CASRLGGRQN. The whole CDR3 protein is CASRLGGRQNTLYF.

This clone was counted between two and nine times. Gene names refer to mouse genes. The read halts 4 residues ahead of the CDR3 end, with the missing end drawn from the germline J gene. The J gene is TRBJ2-5, the V gene TRBV31; 9 bases align to TRBD1. The CDR3 spans 14 residues. CDR1 and CDR2 (germline): GKSSPN, SITVG. The sequenced CDR3 bases are TGTGCCTGGAGTCTCACGGACAGGGGAGAC. Encoded protein: CAWSLTDRGD. The whole CDR3 protein is CAWSLTDRGDTQYF.

A remark on this clone: Gene names and germline refer to mouse. Read sequence stops 4 residues before the CDR3 end, and the germline J gene provides the missing end. The chain has TRBV1 and TRBJ1-2; the D gene is possibly TRBD1 (5 bases). CDR1 and CDR2 from the germline V gene are NSQYPW and LRSPGD (reference sequence). The length of the CDR3 is 16 residues. The ends were cut back, 0 bases at V and 3 bases at J, with 14 bases in the middle. The CDR3 bases that were read are TGCACCTGCAGTGCAGATAGGCAGGGTAGAGACTCC. It specifies CTCSADRQGRDS. The CDR3 reads in full as CTCSADRQGRDSDYTF.